These 23 T cell receptor beta chains came from one sample sequenced in a study of sequential checkpoint blockade in melanoma. TCRdb's copy holds only in-frame clones and misses some; the assay was immunoSEQ multiplex PCR. The sample holds some 10,000 clones; approximately 70% are singletons and the top ten take 17%. Documented treatment: randomized to nivolumab then ipilimumab (arm A) or the reverse (arm B). The sample consisted of CD8+ T cells sorted from blood (inferred from file names), taken from a patient given nivolumab and ipilimumab in sequence. All receptors derive from a human donor with melanoma.

CDR3 residues: CASSPGGELFF. DNA of the CDR3: TGTGCCAGCAGCCCAGGCGGGGAGCTGTTTTTT. V is TRBV7-9 and J is TRBJ2-2, with no clear D. CDR1 and CDR2 from the germline V gene are SEHNR and FQNEAQ (reference sequence). This CDR3 region has 11 residues. V was shortened by 5 bases and J by 7 bases, with 5 bases between the two germline ends. The full variable domain, in which reference TRBV7-9 and TRBJ2-2 provide the parts outside the CDR3, is DTGVSQNPRHKITKRGQNVTFRCDPISEHNRLYWYRQTLGQGPEFLTYFQNEAQLEKSRLLSDRFSAERPKGSFSTLEIQRTEQGDSAMYLCASSPGGELFFGEGSRLTVL.

For this clone: One end of the junction does not line up with germline, which may come from a read error. V is TRBV7-9 and J is TRBJ2-7; D is possibly TRBD1 (6 bases). CDR1 and CDR2 from the germline V gene are SEHNR and FQNEAQ (reference sequence). CDR3 length: 15 residues. CDR3 sequence (DNA): TGTGCCAGCAGCTCGACACAGGGTGAACCTGGACAGCAGCACTTC. It yields the protein CASSSTQGEPGQQHF.

V and J are TRBV6-4 and TRBJ2-1, with 14 bases identical to TRBD2. Per germline, CDR1 MRHNA and CDR2 SNTAGT. Trimming took 4 bases from V and 8 from J; bases not matched to a gene: 4. The CDR3 has 15 amino acids. The CDR3, as DNA: TGTGCCAGCAGTGCGACTAGCGGGGGGGCCGATGAGCAGTTCTTC. It encodes CASSATSGGADEQFF.

In its sample, this clone was seen once. The V and J genes are TRBV15 and TRBJ2-7, with 14 bases matching TRBD2. This CDR3 comprises 16 residues. V was clipped by 0 bases and J by 6 bases; unmatched bases: 4. From germline, CDR1 is LNHNV and CDR2 YYDKDF (reference sequence). CDR3 nucleotides: TGTGCCACCAGCAGAGAATCCGGGACTAGCGGGAGCGAGCAGTACTTC. This sequence encodes CATSRESGTSGSEQYF.

J is TRBJ2-7 and V is TRBV4-1; D ambiguous. The CDR3 contains 13 residues. Trimming stripped 0 bases from V and 1 base from J, with 4 bases between. The germline CDR1 and CDR2 sequences are MGHRA and YSYEKL. This chain's CDR3 is CASSQDTSYEQYF. The CDR3 region has the DNA TGCGCCAGCAGCCAAGACACTTCCTACGAGCAGTACTTC.

This clone was detected only a few times. This chain uses TRBV19 with TRBJ2-3, with 10 bases matching TRBD2. This CDR3 region has 17 residues. Losses at the gene ends were 0 bases for V and 6 bases for J; bases not matched to a gene: 9. Germline CDR1 LNHDA, CDR2 SQIVND (reference sequence). The CDR3: CASSIDLRAGGTDTQYF. In DNA form, the CDR3 reads TGTGCCAGTAGTATAGATCTTCGAGCGGGAGGGACGGATACGCAGTATTTT.

This chain connects TRBV7-8 to TRBJ2-5, with 8 positions matching TRBD2. Germline CDR1 SGHVS, CDR2 FQNEAQ. The ends lost 6 bases at V and 2 bases at J; junction bases unmatched: 11. The CDR3 spans 16 residues. The CDR3 spells CASRSQIGGRQETQYF. As DNA, the CDR3 is TGTGCCAGCAGGTCGCAAATAGGCGGGAGGCAAGAGACCCAGTACTTC.

V is TRBV7-9 and J is TRBJ1-2; 7 bases line up with TRBD1. The V and J ends lost 3 bases and 4 bases, in that order; junction bases with no gene match: 11. This CDR3 has 16 amino acids. Germline V gives CDR1 SEHNR, CDR2 FQNEAQ (reference sequence). The CDR3: CASSFPSDRAFYGYTF. CDR3 DNA sequence: TGTGCCAGCAGCTTCCCCTCTGACAGGGCCTTCTATGGCTACACCTTC.

This chain uses TRBV6-5 with TRBJ2-7; 9 bases are shared with TRBD1. This CDR3 is built from 15 residues. Trimming took 7 bases from V and 4 from J; bases not matched to a gene: 11. The germline V gene encodes CDR1 MNHEY and CDR2 SVGAGI. CDR3 amino acids: CASKPLPGQGYEQYF. As DNA, the CDR3 is TGTGCCAGCAAACCTCTCCCGGGACAGGGATACGAGCAGTACTTC.

This chain joins TRBV30 and TRBJ2-1, with D perhaps matching TRBD2 (5 bases). The CDR3 has 15 residues. With 3 bases removed from V and 0 bases from J, the gap between germline ends came to 12 bases. The germline gives CDR1 GTSNPN, CDR2 SVGIG (reference sequence). In nucleotides, the CDR3 is TGTGCCTGGAGGGTCGGGGTGAGCTCCTACAATGAGCAGTTCTTC. Translation: CAWRVGVSSYNEQFF.

This sequence joins TRBV10-3 and TRBJ1-2; 7 bases align to TRBD1. The CDR3 has 14 residues. The junction had 7 bases not matched to a gene; V was cut back by 7 bases and J by 2 bases. Per germline, CDR1 ENHRY and CDR2 SYGVKD. CDR3 protein: CAITETGQNYGYTF. The CDR3 DNA reads as TGTGCCATCACAGAGACAGGGCAAAACTATGGCTACACCTTC.

The chain carries TRBV4-2 and TRBJ2-5; D may be TRBD1 (6 bases). Trimming pared 4 bases from V and 5 bases from J, leaving 17 bases between. The germline V gene has CDR1 LGHNA and CDR2 YNFKEQ. The CDR3 contains 15 residues. The CDR3 DNA is TGTGCCAGCAGCCCTGGTGACAGGAGCTCGGAGACCCAGTACTTC. Protein: CASSPGDRSSETQYF.

The chain employs TRBV6-4 and TRBJ2-3; D is undetermined. Trimming stripped 0 bases from V and 2 bases from J, with 9 bases between. Per germline, CDR1 MRHNA and CDR2 SNTAGT. This CDR3 is built from 15 residues. The CDR3 sequence: CASSDSRQHTDTQYF. The CDR3 nucleotides are TGTGCCAGCAGTGACTCTCGACAACACACAGATACGCAGTATTTT.

The V call is TRBV5-1, the J call TRBJ2-7; unclear D gene. Germline-derived CDR1 and CDR2 are SGHRS and YFSETQ. The CDR3 length is 15 residues. V was pared by 0 bases and J by 5 bases, with 15 bases between. The CDR3 spells CASSLEYSLPNEQYF. The CDR3, as DNA: TGCGCCAGCAGCTTGGAGTACAGCCTACCTAACGAGCAGTACTTC.

The table lists this clone with a few counts. The V call is TRBV9, the J call TRBJ2-1; TRBD2 matches at 8 bases. The CDR3 loop spans 15 amino acids. CDR1 is SGDLS and CDR2 is YYNGEE in the germline V gene. V lost 4 bases to trimming and J lost 4 bases; unmatched junction nucleotides: 7. The DNA for the CDR3 is TGTGCCAGCAGCCCGAGCGGGAGCCATTACAATGAGCAGTTCTTC. It encodes CASSPSGSHYNEQFF.

The chain links TRBV6-6 to TRBJ2-7; tentatively, D is TRBD2 (6 bases). Germline values: CDR1 MNHNY, CDR2 SVGAGI (reference sequence). The V end lost 4 bases, the J end lost 5 bases, and 12 bases lay between the germline ends. The CDR3 contains 13 residues. CDR3 nucleotides: TGTGCCAGCAGTTCGGGAGAGAGTGACGAGCAGTACTTC. Its protein product is CASSSGESDEQYF.

This chain joins TRBV7-9 and TRBJ2-3, with TRBD2 as a possible D gene (6 bases). Germline V gene data show CDR1 as SEHNR and CDR2 as FQNEAQ (reference sequence). Between the trimmed V and J ends, which lost 2 bases and 2 bases, there was a span of 11 bases. The CDR3 extends over 15 amino acids. The CDR3 coding sequence is TGTGCCAGCAGCTTATCTCGCGGGATCACAGATACGCAGTATTTT. Translating gives CASSLSRGITDTQYF.

As regards this clone: One end of the junction varies from germline; a read error may be responsible. Within the sample, other DNA sequences also encode this same CDR3. The rearrangement joins TRBV9 to TRBJ2-7; the D gene is possibly TRBD2 (7 bases). The CDR3 totals 16 residues. Germline CDR1 and CDR2: SGDLS and YYNGEE. This CDR3 is CASSVGGEYQTYEQYF. The CDR3 nucleotides are TGCGCCAGCAGCGTAGGGGGGGAGTACCAAACCTACGAGCAGTACTTC.

The CDR3 sequence is CASSIVPSGTEEQYF. CDR3 sequence (DNA): TGTGCCAGTAGTATAGTTCCTAGCGGGACGGAGGAGCAGTACTTC. The chain uses TRBV19 and TRBJ2-7, with 9 positions matching TRBD2. Unmatched junction bases numbered 8, after V lost 1 base and J lost 7 bases. CDR1 and CDR2 (germline): LNHDA, SQIVND (reference sequence). The CDR3 consists of 15 residues.

The V call is TRBV7-9, the J call TRBJ2-5; the match to TRBD1 covers 7 bases. Germline assignment: CDR1 SEHNR and CDR2 FQNEAQ (reference sequence). The CDR3 runs 15 residues. V trimming: 7 bases; J trimming: 4 bases; junction bases outside the gene matches: 12. This CDR3 is CASTSATGIRETQYF. The CDR3 region has the DNA TGTGCCAGCACTAGTGCGACAGGGATTAGAGAGACCCAGTACTTC. Complete variable domain (other parts from reference TRBV7-9 and TRBJ2-5): DTGVSQNPRHKITKRGQNVTFRCDPISEHNRLYWYRQTLGQGPEFLTYFQNEAQLEKSRLLSDRFSAERPKGSFSTLEIQRTEQGDSAMYLCASTSATGIRETQYFGPGTRLLVL.

The chain uses TRBV9 and TRBJ2-3, with 10 bases aligning to TRBD2. The CDR3 is 15 amino acids. J gave up 1 base and V 2 bases, and 1 base lay outside the gene matches. Germline V gene lookup returns CDR1 SGDLS and CDR2 YYNGEE. The CDR3 DNA reads TGTGCCAGCAGCGTGGGGACTAGCGGCACAGATACGCAGTATTTT. This codes for CASSVGTSGTDTQYF.

By its share, this clone is medium-sized. The gene calls are TRBV4-2 and TRBJ2-5, with TRBD2 as a possible D gene (6 bases). Germline CDR1 LGHNA, CDR2 YNFKEQ. V was cut by 2 bases and J by 1 base, with 11 bases left in between. There are 15 residues in the CDR3. The CDR3 bases are TGTGCCAGCAGCCAAAACAGCGGGTCCCAAGAGACCCAGTACTTC. This encodes CASSQNSGSQETQYF.

This clone came up a few times. This rearrangement joins TRBV7-9 to TRBJ1-2; 9 positions match TRBD1. The CDR3 is 13 amino acids. CDR1 SEHNR and CDR2 FQNEAQ come from the germline V gene (reference sequence). V lost 4 bases to trimming and J lost 8 bases; unmatched junction nucleotides: 5. The CDR3 here is CASSSGQGQGYTF. The DNA of the CDR3 is TGTGCCAGCAGCTCGGGACAGGGTCAGGGCTACACCTTC.